Following are 9 T cell receptor beta chains from one sample sequenced in a study of breast tumors, draining lymph nodes, adjacent tissues. Breast cancer patients provided tissue from their axillary draining lymph nodes. TCRdb fed the multiplex PCR reads into MiXCR, producing one record per CDR3 protein. In the table there are about 100,000 distinct CDR3 sequences, 21% of which are singletons. The sequenced sample consisted of axillary lymph node tissue. These TCRs come from a female donor with breast cancer. Some clones in this sample may be carry-over from other donors' samples.

This clonotype was seen ten or more times. The V call is TRBV7-3, the J call TRBJ1-3; D unresolved. CDR1 SGHTA and CDR2 FQGTGA come from the germline V gene. The CDR3 runs 16 residues. With 1 base removed from V and 4 bases from J, the gap between germline ends came to 14 bases. The CDR3 DNA sequence: TGTGCCAGCAGCTTAATAGGGTCGGGGTCCGGAAACACCATATATTTT. It encodes CASSLIGSGSGNTIYF.

This clonotype was found many times. The chain combines TRBV19 with TRBJ1-5; no clear D gene. The CDR3 has 14 residues. Trimming removed 1 base from V and 4 bases from J, with 8 bases in between. Germline loops: CDR1 LNHDA, CDR2 SQIVND (reference sequence). The CDR3 reads CASSIGRGNQPQHF. The CDR3 nucleotides read TGTGCCAGTAGTATAGGGCGCGGGAATCAGCCCCAGCATTTT.

This clonotype was picked up many times. The chain combines TRBV19 with TRBJ2-6; D is undetermined. Germline CDR1 LNHDA, CDR2 SQIVND (reference sequence). V was trimmed by 9 bases and J by 2 bases, leaving 11 bases between them. There are 14 residues in the CDR3. CDR3 coding DNA: TGTGCCAGCCGAAATCAGGCTGGGGCCAACGTCCTGACTTTC. Protein: CASRNQAGANVLTF.

Notes on this clonotype: It may be a read error: a sequence one base away is much more abundant. The missing conserved phenylalanine or tryptophan at the end of this CDR3 makes a read error likely. This chain links TRBV19 with TRBJ1-4; TRBD1 might be the D (5 bases). Germline V CDR1 and CDR2: LNHDA, SQIVND (reference sequence). The CDR3 consists of 15 residues. V gave up 2 bases and J gave up 3 bases, with 10 bases separating them. The CDR3 here is CASSIQTGPNEKLFL. DNA of the CDR3: TGTGCCAGTAGTATACAAACAGGTCCTAATGAAAAACTGTTTTTA.

This clonotype was counted many times. V and J are TRBV7-8 and TRBJ1-2; 9 bases are a match to TRBD1. The CDR3 is 14 residues long. The V segment lost 5 bases and the J segment 4 bases; nucleotides outside the gene matches: 5. CDR1 is SGHVS, CDR2 FQNEAQ, per germline. CDR3 bases: TGTGCCAGCAGCAGAGACAGGGGGGTCTATGGCTACACCTTC. This translates into CASSRDRGVYGYTF.

This clonotype was counted at least ten times. This chain joins TRBV12-3 or TRBV12-4 and TRBJ2-1; 7 nucleotides align to TRBD1. Unmatched junction bases numbered 2, after V lost 3 bases and J lost 0 bases. CDR3 length: 15 residues. The CDR3, as DNA: TGTGCCAGCAGTTTGCGACAGGGCTCCTACAATGAGCAGTTCTTC. Amino acids: CASSLRQGSYNEQFF.

This clonotype was counted many times. The chain employs TRBV6-5 and TRBJ2-7; no clear D gene. The CDR3 extends over 15 amino acids. CDR1 is MNHEY and CDR2 is SVGAGI in the germline V gene. Trimming stripped 1 base from V and 0 bases from J, with 10 bases between. This CDR3 is CASSYFSLSSYEQYF. CDR3 DNA: TGTGCCAGCAGTTACTTCTCTCTGAGCTCCTACGAGCAGTACTTC.

This clonotype was picked up many times. The genes are TRBV14 and TRBJ2-2; D is unresolved. Germline CDR1 and CDR2: SGHDN and FVKESK. CDR3 length: 15 residues. V lost 4 bases, J lost 4 bases, and 13 bases lay in between. The CDR3 loop reads CASSRIRKGTGELFF. CDR3 sequence (DNA): TGTGCCAGCAGCCGAATCAGAAAGGGCACCGGGGAGCTGTTTTTT.

The sample holds many counts of this clonotype. For the CDR3, the DNA is TGTGCCAGCAGCAAGGAAACAGGGGGGATATCTGGGGCCAACGTCCTGACTTTC. Its protein is CASSKETGGISGANVLTF. The genes are TRBV5-8 and TRBJ2-6; TRBD1 aligns across 8 bases. J lost 1 base, V lost 4 bases, and 10 bases had no gene match. Germline-derived CDR1 and CDR2 are SGHTS and YDEGEE. The length of the CDR3 is 18 residues.